This T cell receptor beta chain was captured in a study of blood T cell repertoires in COVID-19. Study information: The study drew acute and convalescent COVID-19 samples from the United States, Italy and Spain. PBMCs, B-cell-depleted T cells, or T cells provided the cDNA or gDNA that made up the material.

Per the original data handling: Reference gene primer amplification gave nucleated cell count estimates. TCRdb's table, derived via immunoSEQ multiplex PCR, lists solely in-frame clones and lacks some. V and J calls and clone size follow that table, whereas D and trimming were derived from the DNA. The sample holds hundreds of thousands of clones, about 90% seen once. Germline CDR1 and CDR2: LGHNT and FRNRAP. This CDR3 spans 15 amino acids. After removal of 6 bases from V and 3 bases from J, the junction contained 6 bases not matched to a gene. Source material: peripheral blood. This chain uses TRBV12-5 with TRBJ2-1; 9 bases line up with TRBD2. The clonotype comes from a woman between 18 and 29 years old who had recovered from COVID-19. In DNA, the CDR3 is TGTGCTAGTGGACGAGCTAGCGGGGTCTACAATGAGCAGTTCTTC. This translates into CASGRASGVYNEQFF.